Each of the 22 T cell receptor beta chains below was sequenced from the same sample in a study of lung T cells in sarcoidosis with Löfgren's syndrome. MiXCR, run by TCRdb on the reads, gives a single entry per CDR3 protein. Found here are 55,000 to 80,000 distinct CDR3 sequences, 20% to 25% of them singletons; the top ten hold about 2%. The material sequenced was CD4+ T cells from PBMCs. The receptor set was obtained from a human donor with sarcoidosis (Löfgren's syndrome or another form), or a control subject (not recorded which).

In this sample, this clonotype turned up a few times. This sequence joins TRBV7-2 and TRBJ2-3; D is uncertain. V was cut by 2 bases and J by 4 bases, with 22 bases left in between. Germline assignment: CDR1 SGHTA and CDR2 FQGNSA. The CDR3 runs to 18 residues. The chain's CDR3 is CASSLRSVRRAGSDTQYF. DNA of the CDR3: TGTGCCAGCAGCTTACGATCGGTGAGGCGCGCCGGATCAGATACGCAGTATTTT. Full variable domain (remainder filled in from reference TRBV7-2 and TRBJ2-3): GAGVSQSPSNKVTEKGKDVELRCDPISGHTALYWYRQSLGQGLEFLIYFQGNSAPDKSGLPSDRFSAERTGGSVSTLTIQRTQQEDSAVYLCASSLRSVRRAGSDTQYFGPGTRLTVL.

This clonotype was observed a handful of times. This chain links TRBV18 with TRBJ2-7, with D unresolved. Trimming stripped 6 bases from V and 5 bases from J, with 14 bases between. Germline V gene sequence: CDR1 KGHSH, CDR2 LQKENI. This CDR3 has 13 residues. The chain's CDR3 is CASSTDLENEQYF. The CDR3 DNA is TGTGCCAGCTCCACCGATTTGGAGAACGAGCAGTACTTC.

This clonotype was counted many times. This sequence joins TRBV7-2 and TRBJ1-2, with D possibly TRBD1 on 6 matching bases. The CDR3 consists of 14 residues. The germline V gene has CDR1 SGHTA and CDR2 FQGNSA. V was clipped by 7 bases and J by 4 bases, with 16 bases between them. The CDR3 region has the DNA TGTGCCAGCACCGGAAGTCCGGGGGCCTATGGCTACACCTTC. Translating it yields CASTGSPGAYGYTF.

This clonotype was picked up many times. This chain links TRBV6-2 or TRBV6-3 with TRBJ2-5, with 15 bases matching TRBD2. V gave up 2 bases and J gave up 5 bases; unmatched junction bases: 3. The CDR3 runs 16 residues. Germline CDR1 reads MNHEY; CDR2 reads SVGEGT. In DNA form, the CDR3 reads TGTGCCAGCAGTTACGGGACTAGCGGGAGGAGGGAGACCCAGTACTTC. Its translation is CASSYGTSGRRETQYF.

This clonotype was seen a few times. The chain has TRBV2 and TRBJ2-3; D unclear. Trimming took off 7 bases at V and 4 bases at J, with 15 bases between the two ends. Germline assignment: CDR1 SNHLY and CDR2 FYNNEI. CDR3 length: 14 residues. The CDR3 bases are TGTGCCAGCACCCCTAGGGCCAGCGCAGATACGCAGTATTTT. Encoded protein: CASTPRASADTQYF.

Turning to this clonotype: This may arise from a read error, as a much more abundant clone is one base away. The V gene is TRBV6-2 or TRBV6-3, the J gene TRBJ1-2; D is unclear. Germline CDR1 MNHEY, CDR2 SVGEGT. The V end lost 6 bases, the J end lost 8 bases, and 16 bases lay between the germline ends. The CDR3 consists of 13 residues. The CDR3 loop is CASRRRGRVGYTF. The CDR3 nucleotides are TGTGCCAGCAGGCGACGAGGACGGGTCGGCTACACCTTC.

This clonotype was seen only once. Being one base from a much bigger clone, this may be a read error. The chain employs TRBV20-1 and TRBJ2-4; D is ambiguous. CDR3 length: 13 residues. Germline V gene sequence: CDR1 DFQATT, CDR2 SNEGSKA (reference sequence). For the CDR3, the DNA is TGCAGTGCTAGAGAAATAGCCGAAAACATTCAGTACTTC. It codes for CSAREIAENIQYF.

In its sample, this clonotype was seen many times. This chain connects TRBV7-9 to TRBJ1-2; D may be TRBD1 (5 bases). The germline CDR1 and CDR2 sequences are SEHNR and FQNEAQ (reference sequence). Trimming left V 5 bases short and J 7 bases short, with 14 bases between. This CDR3 comprises 13 residues. The CDR3 reads CASSQGADFGYTF. Written as DNA, the CDR3 is TGTGCCAGCAGCCAAGGGGCGGATTTTGGCTACACCTTC. The full variable domain, rest sourced from reference TRBV7-9 and TRBJ1-2, is DTGVSQNPRHKITKRGQNVTFRCDPISEHNRLYWYRQTLGQGPEFLTYFQNEAQLEKSRLLSDRFSAERPKGSFSTLEIQRTEQGDSAMYLCASSQGADFGYTFGSGTRLTVV.

This clonotype appeared many times. The CDR3 DNA reads TGTGCCATCACGCCGGGACTAGCGGGAGGAGAGCAGTTCTTC. Its translation: CAITPGLAGGEQFF. The chain is built from TRBV2 and TRBJ2-1; 15 nucleotides line up with TRBD2. V trimming: 10 bases; J trimming: 10 bases; junction bases outside the gene matches: 8. Germline loops: CDR1 SNHLY, CDR2 FYNNEI. The CDR3 has 14 residues. Full variable domain (outside the CDR3, taken from reference TRBV2 and TRBJ2-1): EPEVTQTPSHQVTQMGQEVILRCVPISNHLYFYWYRQILGQKVEFLVSFYNNEISEKSEIFDDQFSVERPDGSNFTLKIRSTKLEDSAMYFCAITPGLAGGEQFFGPGTRLTVL.

A note on this clonotype: This may come from a read error, since a much larger clone is one base off. The conserved phenylalanine or tryptophan is not found at the CDR3 terminus, so this likely reflects a read error. The rearrangement links TRBV28 to TRBJ2-3; the D gene is possibly TRBD2 (5 bases). Germline CDR1 is MDHEN and CDR2 is SYDVKM. Between the trimmed V and J ends, which lost 7 bases and 6 bases, there was a span of 11 bases. The CDR3 length is 12 residues. CDR3 coding DNA: TGTGCCAGCACCTCGGGAAGGGATACGCAGTATCTT. Translating it yields CASTSGRDTQYL.

This clonotype was counted many times. The chain is built from TRBV12-3 or TRBV12-4 and TRBJ1-2; D gene ambiguous. CDR3 length: 13 residues. Trimming took 6 bases from V and 4 from J, leaving 12 bases between them. CDR3 nucleotides: TGTGCCAGCAGATCCAACTCCCGCTATGGCTACACCTTC. It translates to CASRSNSRYGYTF.

The chain combines TRBV11-2 with TRBJ2-5; D is perhaps TRBD1 (5 bases). V was cut by 1 base and J by 4 bases, with 13 bases left in between. This CDR3 contains 15 residues. Germline V gene lookup returns CDR1 SGHAT and CDR2 FQNNGV. The CDR3 sequence: CASSLGTKVAETQYF. The CDR3 DNA reads as TGTGCCAGCAGCTTAGGGACAAAGGTCGCAGAGACCCAGTACTTC. The full variable domain, rest sourced from reference TRBV11-2 and TRBJ2-5, is EAGVAQSPRYKIIEKRQSVAFWCNPISGHATLYWYQQILGQGPKLLIQFQNNGVVDDSQLPKDRFSAERLKGVDSTLKIQPAKLEDSAVYLCASSLGTKVAETQYFGPGTRLLVL.

J is TRBJ1-1 and V is TRBV15; D is possibly TRBD1 (5 bases). Trimming removed 2 bases from V and 4 bases from J, with 11 bases in between. The CDR3 loop spans 14 amino acids. Germline loops: CDR1 LNHNV, CDR2 YYDKDF (reference sequence). The CDR3 spells CATSRHPGGTEAFF. The CDR3 DNA reads as TGTGCCACCAGCAGACACCCGGGGGGCACTGAAGCTTTCTTT. Looking up the rest from reference TRBV15 and TRBJ1-1 gives the full variable domain: DAMVIQNPRYQVTQFGKPVTLSCSQTLNHNVMYWYQQKSSQAPKLLFHYYDKDFNNEADTPDNFQSRRPNTSFCFLDIRSPGLGDTAMYLCATSRHPGGTEAFFGQGTRLTVV.

With regard to this clonotype: This may be a read error: a much more frequent sequence differs by one nucleotide. The chain combines TRBV20-1 with TRBJ2-5; D is unresolved. The germline gives CDR1 DFQATT, CDR2 SNEGSKA (reference sequence). Deletions cut 6 bases from V and 1 base from J, with 12 bases between. The CDR3 spans 13 residues. CDR3: CSALRSTQETQYF. CDR3 DNA sequence: TGCAGTGCGTTGAGGTCGACCCAAGAGACCCAGTACTTC.

This clonotype was counted at least ten times. The chain is built from TRBV12-3 or TRBV12-4 and TRBJ2-1, with 12 bases that match TRBD2. Losses at the gene ends were 5 bases for V and 4 bases for J; bases not matched to a gene: 6. There are 16 residues in the CDR3. The CDR3 region has the DNA TGTGCCAGCAGTCTTGGACTAGCGGGGCGGTACAATGAGCAGTTCTTC. Encoded protein: CASSLGLAGRYNEQFF.

This clonotype appeared a single time. Compared with germline, one end of the junction differs, possibly owing to a read error. The chain uses TRBV10-2 and TRBJ1-5; 8 nucleotides match TRBD1. The germline V gene has CDR1 WSHSY and CDR2 SAAADI. There are 14 residues in the CDR3. The CDR3 sequence is CTSGGQGRGQPQHF. The CDR3, as DNA: TGCACCAGCGGAGGACAGGGACGGGGTCAGCCCCAGCATTTT.

Worth noting for this clonotype: Possible read error: a much larger clone is one base away. In DNA form, the CDR3 reads TGCGCCAGCAGCCAAGCCGGCCGGGGCAATGAGCAGCTCTTC. Protein product: CASSQAGRGNEQLF. The chain employs TRBV4-1 and TRBJ2-1; D possibly matches TRBD1 or TRBD2 (5 bases each). Germline values: CDR1 MGHRA, CDR2 YSYEKL. This CDR3 is built from 14 residues.

This clonotype was picked up many times. The chain carries TRBV6-1 and TRBJ1-1; maybe TRBD1 (6 bases). Germline assignment: CDR1 MNHNS and CDR2 SASEGT. The CDR3 length is 13 residues. V lost 5 bases to trimming and J lost 4 bases, with 11 bases between them. The CDR3 sequence is CASSTGRSTEAFF. DNA of the CDR3: TGTGCCAGCAGTACAGGGAGATCCACTGAAGCTTTCTTT.

This clonotype occurred a few times. V usage is TRBV12-3 or TRBV12-4 and J usage is TRBJ2-5; D not resolved. The V end lost 3 bases, the J end lost 5 bases, and 13 bases lay between the germline ends. The CDR3 is 14 amino acids. CDR3 loop: CASSFTLDLETQYF. CDR3 coding DNA: TGTGCCAGCAGTTTCACCCTCGATTTGGAGACCCAGTACTTC.

This clonotype has a count of ten or more. This sequence joins TRBV7-2 and TRBJ1-3; the D is unclear. Trimming cost V 5 bases and J 0 bases, with 11 bases left between them. CDR1 and CDR2 from the germline V gene are SGHTA and FQGNSA. This CDR3 region has 15 residues. The CDR3 here is CASSPQALSGNTIYF. The CDR3 DNA is TGTGCCAGCAGCCCTCAGGCTCTCTCTGGAAACACCATATATTTT.

J is TRBJ1-2 and V is TRBV3-1, with 9 positions matching TRBD1. V dropped 0 bases and J dropped 4; count of bases not matched to a gene: 9. The CDR3 consists of 17 residues. The germline gives CDR1 LGHDT, CDR2 YNNKEL (reference sequence). CDR3 sequence: CASSQEPGTGLSYGYTF. The CDR3 DNA follows: TGTGCCAGCAGCCAAGAGCCCGGGACAGGGTTATCCTATGGCTACACCTTC.

With regard to this clonotype: A much larger clone sits a single nucleotide away, making a read error possible. This chain links TRBV6-1 with TRBJ2-1; TRBD2 is a possible D gene (5 bases). The CDR3 is made up of 14 amino acids. The germline gives CDR1 MNHNS, CDR2 SASEGT. CDR3 sequence: CATRPAGVYNEQLF. In nucleotides, the CDR3 is TGTGCCACCCGGCCGGCGGGTGTCTACAATGAGCAGCTCTTC.